These 18 T cell receptor beta chains were sequenced from one sample in a study of blood T cell repertoires in COVID-19. Measured with immunoSEQ multiplex PCR; TCRdb has only the in-frame clones, and not every one. The table lists 150,000 to 200,000 clones, 70% to 85% of them singletons. The sample consisted of peripheral blood. These receptors were taken from a middle-aged woman with COVID-19, enrolled during active disease.

This clone has a handful of counts. In the same sample, other DNA sequences code for this CDR3. The chain is built from TRBV13 and TRBJ1-2; a weak D match, TRBD1 (5 bases). Germline V gene data show CDR1 as PRHDT and CDR2 as FYEKMQ (reference sequence). The CDR3 has 16 residues. The V end was cut by 0 bases, the J end by 5 bases, with 16 bases between. The CDR3 loop reads CASSLGRGRGGYGYTF. CDR3 in DNA: TGTGCCAGCAGCTTAGGCCGAGGGAGGGGAGGGTATGGCTACACCTTC.

The CDR3 loop reads CSVTTSGRFTDTQYF. CDR3 nucleotide sequence: TGCAGCGTGACGACTAGCGGGAGGTTCACAGATACGCAGTATTTT. The chain has TRBV29-1 and TRBJ2-3, with 13 bases matching TRBD2. J was trimmed by 2 bases and V by 6 bases; bases with no gene match: 5. The CDR3 extends over 15 amino acids. The germline V gene has CDR1 SQVTM and CDR2 ANQGSEA.

The chain carries TRBV4-2 and TRBJ2-5; D remains ambiguous. Per the germline V gene, CDR1 is LGHNA and CDR2 is YNFKEQ. Trimming cost V 1 base and J 5 bases, with 14 bases left between them. The CDR3 runs 15 residues. As DNA, the CDR3 is TGTGCCAGCAGCCAAGGTTTTGTGGCCGGGGAGACCCAGTACTTC. This encodes CASSQGFVAGETQYF.

The sample holds a few counts of this clone. The chain carries TRBV2 and TRBJ2-3; TRBD2 matches at 8 bases. CDR1 is SNHLY and CDR2 is FYNNEI in the germline V gene. CDR3 size: 15 residues. The trim removed 4 bases at V and 1 base at J, leaving 4 bases unmatched. This CDR3 reads CASSGTSRGTDTQYF. The CDR3 bases are TGTGCCAGCAGTGGGACTAGCCGAGGCACAGATACGCAGTATTTT.

The V gene is TRBV6-5, the J gene TRBJ1-2; D is ambiguous. Germline-derived CDR1 and CDR2 are MNHEY and SVGAGI. The CDR3 is made up of 14 amino acids. The ends were cut back, 6 bases at V and 7 bases at J, with 18 bases in the middle. DNA of the CDR3: TGTGCCAGCAGCCAATATAGAGCGGGAGGTGGCTACACCTTC. The encoded protein is CASSQYRAGGGYTF.

The chain recombines TRBV18 with TRBJ1-2; TRBD1 might be the D (5 bases). Germline CDR1 and CDR2: KGHSH and LQKENI. V was pared by 3 bases and J by 0 bases, with 8 bases between. The CDR3 has 14 residues. The CDR3 sequence is CASSPQTANYGYTF. The CDR3 DNA sequence: TGTGCCAGCTCACCCCAGACAGCTAACTATGGCTACACCTTC.

The V call is TRBV7-9, the J call TRBJ2-2, with D perhaps matching TRBD1 (5 bases). V was clipped by 1 base and J by 7 bases, with 7 bases between them. In germline, CDR1 is SEHNR, CDR2 FQNEAQ (reference sequence). The CDR3 is 13 residues long. The CDR3 coding sequence is TGTGCCAGCAGCTTAGTAGGGGTCGGGGAGCTGTTTTTT. Protein: CASSLVGVGELFF.

The chain carries TRBV3-1 (or the pseudogene TRBV3-2) and TRBJ2-1; the match to TRBD1 covers 7 bases. The CDR3 spans 19 residues. Looked up from germline, CDR1 is LGHDT and CDR2 is YNNKEL (reference sequence). J gave up 4 bases and V 1 base, and 16 bases lay outside the gene matches. The CDR3 nucleotides read TGTGCCAGCAGCCAAGGAAGGACAGGCCCTACGGGAATTTACAATGAGCAGTTCTTC. This gives the protein CASSQGRTGPTGIYNEQFF.

This clone has just a few counts. The chain employs TRBV6-2 or TRBV6-3 and TRBJ1-2; weak D call: TRBD1 (5 bases). Per the germline V gene, CDR1 is MNHEY and CDR2 is SVGEGT. V lost 6 bases, J lost 8 bases, and 16 bases lay in between. The CDR3 loop spans 13 amino acids. Here the CDR3 reads CASSPPGQQGYTF. CDR3 bases: TGTGCCAGCAGCCCTCCAGGACAACAAGGCTACACCTTC.

V usage is TRBV27 and J usage is TRBJ2-7; TRBD2 agrees at 7 bases. Germline CDR1 MNHEY, CDR2 SMNVEV (reference sequence). The ends lost 7 bases at V and 5 bases at J; junction bases unmatched: 8. This CDR3 is built from 13 residues. The DNA of the CDR3 is TGTGCCAGCACCCCTTTAGGGACTAACGAGCAGTACTTC. Translation gives CASTPLGTNEQYF.

V is TRBV30 and J is TRBJ1-5, with D unclear. The CDR3 runs 13 residues. Germline CDR1 is GTSNPN and CDR2 is SVGIG (reference sequence). Between the trimmed V and J ends, which lost 2 bases and 4 bases, there was a span of 9 bases. The CDR3 is CAWSKGVNQPQHF. The DNA for the CDR3 is TGTGCCTGGAGTAAGGGAGTTAATCAGCCCCAGCATTTT.

This clone was counted only a few times. The rearrangement uses TRBV27 and TRBJ1-1; D may be TRBD1 (6 bases). The germline V gene has CDR1 MNHEY and CDR2 SMNVEV (reference sequence). This CDR3 is 14 amino acids long. Trimming removed 7 bases at V and 4 bases at J, with 16 bases between. The CDR3 DNA is TGTGCCAGCACCCCATGGGGGGGGCTCACTGAAGCTTTCTTT. It codes for CASTPWGGLTEAFF.

This clone was observed a handful of times. V gene TRBV6-5 combines with J gene TRBJ1-6; D might be TRBD1 (5 bases). V shed 5 bases and J shed 0 bases, with 8 bases lying between them. The CDR3 has 15 residues. Germline V gene lookup returns CDR1 MNHEY and CDR2 SVGAGI. The CDR3 here is CASSQGISYNSPLHF. Here the CDR3 DNA reads TGTGCCAGCAGTCAGGGAATCTCCTATAATTCACCCCTCCACTTT.

The count of this clone is one. The chain is built from TRBV7-9 and TRBJ2-7; maybe TRBD2 (5 bases). Looked up from germline, CDR1 is SEHNR and CDR2 is FQNEAQ (reference sequence). V dropped 5 bases and J dropped 4 bases, with 15 bases sitting between them. This CDR3 is built from 14 residues. The CDR3 DNA reads TGTGCCAGCAGCCCCCCCACCCGGGGTTACGAGCAGTACTTC. This gives the protein CASSPPTRGYEQYF.

The V and J genes are TRBV28 and TRBJ2-7, with 8 positions matching TRBD1. There are 14 residues in the CDR3. V lost 2 bases, J lost 5 bases, and 5 bases stayed unmatched. Germline CDR1 reads MDHEN; CDR2 reads SYDVKM. CDR3: CASSLQGAVHEQYF. The CDR3 coding sequence is TGTGCCAGCAGTTTACAGGGGGCGGTCCACGAGCAGTACTTC.

The chain recombines TRBV6-6 with TRBJ2-4; possible D gene TRBD1, 6 bases. This CDR3 comprises 14 residues. Germline V gives CDR1 MNHNY, CDR2 SVGAGI (reference sequence). Trimming left V 5 bases short and J 5 bases short, with 13 bases between. The CDR3, as DNA: TGTGCCAGCAGTCCTCAGGGGACCGAAAACATTCAGTACTTC. Translation gives CASSPQGTENIQYF.

J is TRBJ2-1 and V is TRBV29-1, with D possibly matching TRBD1 (6 bases). CDR3 size: 13 residues. In germline, CDR1 is SQVTM, CDR2 ANQGSEA. V lost 7 bases and J lost 2, with 12 bases in between. The CDR3 spells CSARRGTYNEQFF. DNA for the CDR3: TGCAGCGCTAGAAGGGGGACCTACAATGAGCAGTTCTTC.

Only a few counts were recorded for this clone. The rearrangement uses TRBV4-2 and TRBJ1-1; no clear D gene. Germline V lookup: CDR1 LGHNA, CDR2 YNFKEQ. V lost 4 bases and J lost 0, with 9 bases in between. The CDR3 consists of 14 residues. Written as DNA, the CDR3 is TGTGCCAGCAGCCCAGAGCCGGTGAACACTGAAGCTTTCTTT. As protein: CASSPEPVNTEAFF.